The 16 T cell receptor beta chains below all came from one sample that was sequenced in a study of T cells and Merkel cell carcinoma outcomes. Data came from immunoSEQ multiplex PCR; TCRdb stores just in-frame clones and leaves some out. The sample contains approximately 3,000 clones, nearly 96% of which appear only once. The material sequenced was tumor tissue from Merkel cell carcinoma. These receptors were collected from a human donor with Merkel cell carcinoma.

The chain recombines TRBV28 with TRBJ1-1; unclear D gene. Germline V gene lookup returns CDR1 MDHEN and CDR2 SYDVKM. The CDR3 sequence is 15 residues long. The V gene lost 3 bases and the J gene lost 3 bases, with 14 bases spanning the gap. DNA for the CDR3: TGTGCCAGCAGTTTCGACCCGGGATCGTACACTGAAGCTTTCTTT. This gives the protein CASSFDPGSYTEAFF.

The chain links TRBV29-1 to TRBJ1-3, with 7 bases that match TRBD1. The V and J ends lost 5 bases and 4 bases, in that order; junction bases with no gene match: 5. The length of the CDR3 is 13 residues. The germline V gene encodes CDR1 SQVTM and CDR2 ANQGSEA. Here the CDR3 reads CSVTGVSGNTIYF. DNA for the CDR3: TGCAGCGTTACAGGGGTATCCGGAAACACCATATATTTT.

The chain has TRBV5-1 and TRBJ2-7; D ambiguous. The CDR3 contains 12 residues. Germline CDR1 and CDR2: SGHRS and YFSETQ. Trimming stripped 0 bases from V and 4 bases from J, with 5 bases between. CDR3 in DNA: TGCGCCAGCAGCTTGGACCAGTACGAGCAGTACTTC. It translates to CASSLDQYEQYF.

The chain recombines TRBV5-5 with TRBJ2-5, with a possible D match to TRBD2 (5 bases). From germline, CDR1 is SGHKS and CDR2 YYEKEE (reference sequence). The CDR3 is made up of 14 amino acids. Trimming took 1 base from V and 5 from J, leaving 12 bases between them. The CDR3, as DNA: TGTGCCAGCAGCTTGAAATCGGGGTTGGAGACCCAGTACTTC. It translates to CASSLKSGLETQYF.

The chain's CDR3 is CASSLGSEYGYTF. The CDR3 nucleotides are TGTGCCAGCAGCTTAGGATCGGAATATGGCTACACCTTC. This chain connects TRBV7-2 to TRBJ1-2; D unclear. CDR1 and CDR2 from the germline V gene are SGHTA and FQGNSA. Trimming stripped 1 base from V and 5 bases from J, with 8 bases between. The CDR3 runs to 13 residues.

The V and J genes are TRBV6-6 and TRBJ1-6; D call uncertain. V lost 8 bases to trimming and J lost 2 bases, with 13 bases between them. This CDR3 has 15 residues. Germline assignment: CDR1 MNHNY and CDR2 SVGAGI (reference sequence). The CDR3 nucleotides read TGTGCCAGCGCCCGATCAGGACCCTATAATTCACCCCTCCACTTT. Its protein product is CASARSGPYNSPLHF.

The rearrangement uses TRBV10-3 and TRBJ1-1, with D possibly being TRBD1 (5 bases). CDR3 length equals 13 residues. Germline loops: CDR1 ENHRY, CDR2 SYGVKD. V dropped 6 bases and J dropped 5 bases, with 13 bases sitting between them. CDR3 sequence: CAISDSGLTEAFF. DNA for the CDR3: TGTGCCATCAGCGACTCGGGGCTAACTGAAGCTTTCTTT.

This rearrangement joins TRBV29-1 to TRBJ2-3, with a weak D call TRBD2 (5 bases). Germline V gene sequence: CDR1 SQVTM, CDR2 ANQGSEA. Trimming removed 6 bases at V and 1 base at J, with 20 bases between. The CDR3 contains 16 residues. DNA of the CDR3: TGCAGCGTAGATCGACGCCGACGGACTGGCACAGATACGCAGTATTTT. Its translation: CSVDRRRRTGTDTQYF.

This chain links TRBV5-1 with TRBJ2-5, with a possible D match to TRBD2 (6 bases). This CDR3 comprises 15 residues. CDR1 is SGHRS, CDR2 YFSETQ, per germline. Deletions cut 3 bases from V and 2 bases from J, with 14 bases between. CDR3 loop: CASSSQGGLQETQYF. The DNA of the CDR3 is TGCGCCAGCAGCTCCCAGGGAGGACTACAAGAGACCCAGTACTTC.

The V and J genes are TRBV11-3 and TRBJ2-5, with D possibly being TRBD2 (5 bases). From germline, CDR1 is SGHNT and CDR2 YENEEA. CDR3 size: 13 residues. Trimming stripped 4 bases from V and 4 bases from J, with 10 bases between. The CDR3 spells CASSSRVGETQYF. The CDR3, as DNA: TGTGCCAGCAGCTCGAGGGTTGGAGAGACCCAGTACTTC.

V and J are TRBV7-9 and TRBJ1-1; 7 bases are shared with TRBD1. This CDR3 has 15 residues. Germline V gene sequence: CDR1 SEHNR, CDR2 FQNEAQ (reference sequence). V gave up 3 bases and J gave up 0 bases; unmatched junction bases: 4. The CDR3 region is CASSFGQGVNTEAFF. As DNA, the CDR3 is TGTGCCAGCAGCTTTGGGCAGGGGGTGAACACTGAAGCTTTCTTT.

V and J are TRBV21-1 and TRBJ2-1; TRBD2 is taken as the D call from the table, unchecked against the DNA. TRBV21-1 is a pseudogene segment. This CDR3 is 12 amino acids long. The CDR3: CASTLPYNEQFF. Here the CDR3 DNA reads TGTGCCAGCACCCTACCCTACAATGAGCAGTTCTTC.

This chain uses TRBV15 with TRBJ2-7; 10 bases fit TRBD1. Germline-derived CDR1 and CDR2 are LNHNV and YYDKDF (reference sequence). This CDR3 is 15 amino acids long. J gave up 3 bases and V 5 bases, and 7 bases lay outside the gene matches. The CDR3 DNA sequence: TGTGCCACCAGCGCTGCCGGGACAGGGGACTACGAGCAGTACTTC. It encodes CATSAAGTGDYEQYF.

The chain employs TRBV19 and TRBJ1-5, with unresolved D. Per germline, CDR1 LNHDA and CDR2 SQIVND (reference sequence). The CDR3 is 13 residues long. The V end lost 5 bases, the J end lost 0 bases, and 5 bases lay between the germline ends. The CDR3: CASSQYSNQPQHF. Here the CDR3 DNA reads TGTGCCAGTAGTCAGTATAGCAATCAGCCCCAGCATTTT.

The chain links TRBV6-5 to TRBJ2-4, with D possibly being TRBD1 or TRBD2 (5 bases each). The CDR3 spans 13 residues. V lost 4 bases and J 8 bases, leaving 12 bases between the germline ends. Germline CDR1 MNHEY, CDR2 SVGAGI. The CDR3, as DNA: TGTGCCAGCAGTTCCGGGACGTGGGACATTCAGTACTTC. As protein: CASSSGTWDIQYF.

The chain couples TRBV9 to TRBJ2-1; possible D gene TRBD2, 5 bases. Germline CDR1 is SGDLS and CDR2 is YYNGEE. The ends were cut back, 4 bases at V and 4 bases at J, with 12 bases in the middle. The CDR3 consists of 14 residues. In nucleotides, the CDR3 is TGTGCCAGCAGCCAACCGGGGAGTTACAATGAGCAGTTCTTC. Its protein is CASSQPGSYNEQFF.